This entry describes one T cell receptor beta chain. This specimen belongs to a study of T cell changes during pregnancy in multiple sclerosis. Clones were read by immunoSEQ multiplex PCR, and TCRdb kept only the in-frame ones, dropping some. The table records approximately 21,000 clones, around 89% of them present only once. This CDR3 contains 16 residues. Germline lookup yields CDR1 LNHDA and CDR2 SQIVND (reference sequence). V lost 3 bases and J 2 bases, leaving 16 bases between the germline ends. The TCR originated in a female donor with multiple sclerosis, enrolled in a pregnancy study. Source: CD8+ T cells from peripheral blood mononuclear cells, taken in the first trimester of pregnancy. The chain couples TRBV19 to TRBJ1-1, with D possibly matching TRBD1 (6 bases). CDR3 loop: CASSMFAQGHNTEAFF. In nucleotides, the CDR3 is TGTGCCAGTAGTATGTTTGCCCAGGGGCACAACACTGAAGCTTTCTTT.